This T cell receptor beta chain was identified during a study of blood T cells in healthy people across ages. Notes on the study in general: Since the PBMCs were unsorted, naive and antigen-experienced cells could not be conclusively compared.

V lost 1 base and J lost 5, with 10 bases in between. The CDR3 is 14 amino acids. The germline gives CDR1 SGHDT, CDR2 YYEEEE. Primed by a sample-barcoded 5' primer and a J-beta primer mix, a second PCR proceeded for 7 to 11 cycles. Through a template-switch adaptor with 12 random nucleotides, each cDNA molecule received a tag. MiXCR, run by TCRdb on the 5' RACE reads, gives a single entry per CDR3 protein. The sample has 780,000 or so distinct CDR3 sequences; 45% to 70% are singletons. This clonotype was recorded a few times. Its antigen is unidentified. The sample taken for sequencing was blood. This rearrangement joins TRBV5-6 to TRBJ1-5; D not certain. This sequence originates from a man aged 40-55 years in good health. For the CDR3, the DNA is TGTGCCAGCAGCTTGTCTGTCAGTCATCAGCCCCAGCATTTT. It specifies CASSLSVSHQPQHF. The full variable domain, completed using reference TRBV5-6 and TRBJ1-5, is DAGVTQSPTHLIKTRGQQVTLRCSPKSGHDTVSWYQQALGQGPQFIFQYYEEEERQRGNFPDRFSGHQFPNYSSELNVNALLLGDSALYLCASSLSVSHQPQHFGDGTRLSIL.